Below, 9 T cell receptor beta chains from the same sample are listed, as sequenced in a study of T cells in Graves' hyperthyroidism and ophthalmopathy. RNA transcripts gave rise to amplified TCR beta CDR3 regions. The HTBI primer set drove a first-round RT-PCR of the TCR CDR3. TCRdb used MiXCR to reprocess the multiplex PCR reads, holding one entry per CDR3 protein. The table has some 350,000 distinct CDR3 sequences, around 25% seen once; the top ten hold about 73%. The sequenced sample consisted of blood. Every receptor here comes from a man over 45 with Graves' hyperthyroidism.

The V gene is TRBV18, the J gene TRBJ1-2, with TRBD1 matching 7 bases. The germline CDR1 and CDR2 sequences are KGHSH and LQKENI. This CDR3 spans 14 amino acids. With V trimmed by 2 bases and J by 4 bases, 4 bases remained unmatched. CDR3 coding DNA: TGTGCCAGCTCACCATTGGGACAGAGCTATGGCTACACCTTC. Translated, it gives CASSPLGQSYGYTF.

This clonotype was seen a few times. The chain couples TRBV11-1 to TRBJ2-1; D ambiguous. The CDR3 has 15 residues. Germline V lookup: CDR1 SGHAT, CDR2 FQDESV (reference sequence). V lost 5 bases, J lost 0 bases, and 11 bases lay in between. The CDR3, as DNA: TGTGCCAGCAGCGTCACTGTTAGCTCCTACAATGAGCAGTTCTTC. Its protein is CASSVTVSSYNEQFF.

This clonotype was seen a handful of times. This chain uses TRBV25-1 with TRBJ2-7; 12 bases align to TRBD2. V shed 0 bases, J shed 3 bases, and the junction held 3 bases outside the gene matches. The CDR3 length is 16 residues. CDR1 is MGHDK, CDR2 SYGVNS, per germline. CDR3 DNA: TGTGCCAGCAGTGAATACCGGACTAGCGGGAACTACGAGCAGTACTTC. Protein sequence: CASSEYRTSGNYEQYF.

This clonotype was counted a few times. The V gene is TRBV6-2 or TRBV6-3, the J gene TRBJ2-5; weak D call: TRBD2 (5 bases). This CDR3 is built from 14 residues. Germline-derived CDR1 and CDR2 are MNHEY and SVGEGT. Trimming took off 8 bases at V and 5 bases at J, with 18 bases between the two ends. CDR3 coding DNA: TGTGCCAGCGTACTAGGCAGTGTGGGGGAGACCCAGTACTTC. Its translation: CASVLGSVGETQYF.

V usage is TRBV6-1 and J usage is TRBJ2-1, with TRBD1 as a possible D gene (6 bases). CDR1 MNHNS and CDR2 SASEGT come from the germline V gene. V shed 7 bases and J shed 2 bases, with 15 bases lying between them. This CDR3 comprises 15 residues. CDR3 sequence (DNA): TGTGCCAGCAACAAACAGGGATCCCCCTACAATGAGCAGTTCTTC. Residues: CASNKQGSPYNEQFF.

The rearrangement joins TRBV20-1 to TRBJ1-1; maybe TRBD1 (5 bases). From germline, CDR1 is DFQATT and CDR2 SNEGSKA (reference sequence). This CDR3 region has 15 residues. The V gene lost 0 bases and the J gene lost 4 bases, with 15 bases spanning the gap. CDR3 sequence reads: CSARDRRGGATEAFF. The CDR3 DNA follows: TGCAGTGCTAGAGATCGTAGAGGTGGGGCCACTGAAGCTTTCTTT.

V is TRBV20-1 and J is TRBJ1-1; D is undetermined. V lost 6 bases and J 5 bases, leaving 10 bases between the germline ends. Germline loops: CDR1 DFQATT, CDR2 SNEGSKA (reference sequence). This CDR3 comprises 11 residues. DNA of the CDR3: TGCAGTGCAAGCGGGCGAACTGAAGCTTTCTTT. It is translated as CSASGRTEAFF.

This chain uses TRBV15 with TRBJ2-5; 10 nucleotides match TRBD2. Looked up from germline, CDR1 is LNHNV and CDR2 is YYDKDF (reference sequence). The CDR3 is 14 amino acids. V shed 4 bases and J 4 bases; nucleotides not matched to a gene: 3. The CDR3 region has the DNA TGTGCCACCAGCACCATAGCGGGAGGAGAGACCCAGTACTTC. This encodes CATSTIAGGETQYF.

This clonotype was seen a few times. The rearrangement joins TRBV27 to TRBJ2-5, with D tentatively TRBD1 (5 bases). The germline CDR1 and CDR2 sequences are MNHEY and SMNVEV (reference sequence). The CDR3 spans 14 residues. V gave up 5 bases and J gave up 5 bases, with 15 bases separating them. The CDR3 is CASSNHPKGETQYF. CDR3 in DNA: TGTGCCAGCAGTAACCATCCCAAGGGGGAGACCCAGTACTTC.